Each of the 8 T cell receptor beta chains below was sequenced from the same sample in a study of CD8 T cells in Susac syndrome. RNA, at about 0.45 to 1 ug, was reverse transcribed with random hexamers. TCRdb re-called the immunoSEQ multiplex PCR reads with MiXCR, one entry per CDR3 protein. The data hold approximately 220,000 distinct CDR3 sequences, with around 93% observed a single time. Sequenced: CD4+ T cells from PBMCs. The receptors were gathered from a human donor with multiple sclerosis.

The gene calls are TRBV9 and TRBJ1-1; no reliable D call. This CDR3 is 12 amino acids long. V lost 4 bases and J lost 7, with 11 bases in between. Germline values: CDR1 SGDLS, CDR2 YYNGEE. The chain's CDR3 is CASSNGAFEAFF. The CDR3 coding sequence is TGTGCCAGCAGCAACGGAGCGTTTGAAGCTTTCTTT.

CDR3 coding DNA: TGTGCCTGGAGTGGGGGACAGCTCAATCAGCCCCAGCATTTT. This codes for CAWSGGQLNQPQHF. V usage is TRBV30 and J usage is TRBJ1-5; 7 bases match TRBD1. Germline V gives CDR1 GTSNPN, CDR2 SVGIG (reference sequence). The ends lost 1 base at V and 3 bases at J; junction bases unmatched: 3. The CDR3 length is 14 residues.

The chain couples TRBV6-6 to TRBJ1-5, with TRBD1 matching over 7 bases. V trimming: 6 bases; J trimming: 4 bases; junction bases outside the gene matches: 6. This CDR3 has 14 amino acids. Germline CDR1 and CDR2: MNHNY and SVGAGI (reference sequence). The CDR3 nucleotides read TGTGCCAGCAGCGCCGACAGGGCAAATCAGCCCCAGCATTTT. It is translated as CASSADRANQPQHF.

V gene TRBV20-1 combines with J gene TRBJ2-3, with 15 bases fitting TRBD2. Per germline, CDR1 DFQATT and CDR2 SNEGSKA (reference sequence). V was pared by 3 bases and J by 2 bases, with 3 bases of the junction left unmatched. The CDR3 spans 16 residues. DNA for the CDR3: TGCAGTGCTAGCGGGACTAGCGGGGGGTCCACAGATACGCAGTATTTT. Translation: CSASGTSGGSTDTQYF.

The chain is built from TRBV12-3 or TRBV12-4 and TRBJ2-5; 10 bases match TRBD2. V was pared by 3 bases and J by 0 bases, with 1 base of the junction left unmatched. The CDR3 contains 15 residues. This chain's CDR3 is CASSFSGGHQETQYF. CDR3 sequence (DNA): TGTGCCAGCAGTTTTAGCGGGGGGCACCAAGAGACCCAGTACTTC.

The chain joins TRBV20-1 to TRBJ2-5, with D possibly being TRBD2 (6 bases). The CDR3 has 10 amino acids. Trimming stripped 7 bases from V and 5 bases from J, with 8 bases between. Germline assignment: CDR1 DFQATT and CDR2 SNEGSKA (reference sequence). The CDR3 coding sequence is TGCAGTGTGGGGAGGGAGACCCAGTACTTC. Encoded protein: CSVGRETQYF.

V usage is TRBV5-6 and J usage is TRBJ2-3, with 9 bases matching TRBD2. V shed 4 bases, J shed 9 bases, and the junction held 6 bases outside the gene matches. CDR3 length equals 13 residues. From germline, CDR1 is SGHDT and CDR2 YYEEEE. In DNA, the CDR3 is TGTGCCAGCAGCGCGACGAGCGGGGGGACGCAGTATTTT. Amino acids: CASSATSGGTQYF.

The chain carries TRBV7-9 and TRBJ2-1; D gene uncertain. The germline CDR1 and CDR2 sequences are SEHNR and FQNEAQ (reference sequence). The CDR3 loop spans 16 amino acids. V was pared by 1 base and J by 4 bases, with 14 bases between. This CDR3 reads CASSLGLNHLYNEQFF. The CDR3 region has the DNA TGTGCCAGCAGCTTAGGGCTAAATCATCTTTACAATGAGCAGTTCTTC.